Many counts were recorded for the clone carrying this TCR beta chain. Its antigen is unidentified. Investigators took about 9.2 milliliters of peripheral blood from every donor. Each sample yielded at least 5 micrograms of PBMC total RNA. CDR1 LNHNV and CDR2 YYDKDF come from the germline V gene (reference sequence). The CDR3 is 12 residues long. Trimming took off 5 bases at V and 8 bases at J, with 7 bases between the two ends. The sample originates from a study of blood T cells in healthy people across ages. General study findings and limits: Researchers judged that diversity estimates from one million T cells fell short of true values.

Primed by a sample-barcoded 5' primer and a J-beta primer mix, a second PCR proceeded for 7 to 11 cycles. Each sample provided no less than 2.5 million CDR3-containing paired-end reads. One entry per CDR3 protein, called by TCRdb with MiXCR from the 5' RACE reads. Of approximately 1.5 million distinct CDR3 sequences listed, around 35% are singletons. This chain connects TRBV15 to TRBJ2-6; D is unresolved. Sequenced input: blood. This TCR came from a woman aged 25 to 39 in good health. Here the CDR3 reads CATSLVTNVLTF. CDR3 DNA sequence: TGTGCCACCAGCCTGGTCACCAACGTCCTGACTTTC.